This record concerns one T cell receptor (beta chain) sequence. This specimen comes from a study of cytomegalovirus exposure and HLA in healthy donors. Across the whole study: Most donors, just over 80% of 350 to 450 genotyped, fell in the Caucasian-associated ancestry cluster.

A multiplex PCR was run with 60 Vbeta primers and 13 Jbeta primers. Generated by immunoSEQ multiplex PCR, the TCRdb table keeps only in-frame clones and is missing some. The table for this sample gives around 200,000 clones. Germline V CDR1 and CDR2: SNHLY, FYNNEI. V gave up 8 bases and J gave up 2 bases, with 16 bases separating them. CDR3 length: 14 residues. This receptor was identified in a woman in her late teens or twenties in good health and CMV-seropositive. Sequences were obtained from PBMCs. The chain couples TRBV2 to TRBJ2-7, with a tentative D call TRBD1 (6 bases). CDR3 amino acids: CASLPDSDAYEQYF. As DNA, the CDR3 is TGTGCCAGCCTCCCGGACAGTGATGCCTACGAGCAGTACTTC. Combining the CDR3 with reference TRBV2 and TRBJ2-7 gives the whole variable domain EPEVTQTPSHQVTQMGQEVILRCVPISNHLYFYWYRQILGQKVEFLVSFYNNEISEKSEIFDDQFSVERPDGSNFTLKIRSTKLEDSAMYFCASLPDSDAYEQYFGPGTRLTVT.